This T cell receptor beta chain is drawn from a study of OX40 agonist ivuxolimab in advanced cancers. For the study at large: Every 2 weeks, patients received ivuxolimab intravenously, dosed at 0.01 to 10 mg/kg. Study-level results: In the 0.1 to 3.0 mg/kg range, CD4+ and CD8+ blood T cells had expanded clonally by week 6. Averaged across samples, CD8+ T cells carried more expanded clones than CD4+ did.

Sequencing used immunoSEQ multiplex PCR; TCRdb keeps in-frame clones, though not all of them. This table has more than 35,000 clones, around 89% appearing once. Drawing of blood for sampling happened at baseline, at cycle 4 day 1, and at cycle 7 day 1. Comments on this clone: The target antigen is unknown.

In germline, CDR1 is LGHNA, CDR2 YNFKEQ. The CDR3 extends over 15 amino acids. Trimming took off 4 bases at V and 1 base at J, with 14 bases between the two ends. This rearrangement joins TRBV4-2 to TRBJ2-7; unclear D gene. This clonotype originated in an adult with an advanced solid tumor such as melanoma, head and neck, liver or kidney cancer. The sequenced sample was CD4+ or CD8+ T cells sorted from blood, obtained in a trial of the OX40 agonist ivuxolimab. The chain's CDR3 is CASSREDKASYEQYF. CDR3 sequence (DNA): TGTGCCAGCAGCCGGGAAGACAAGGCGTCCTACGAGCAGTACTTC.